Detailed here is one T cell receptor (beta chain). Its cognate antigen is unknown. The CDR3 spans 17 residues. The germline V gene has CDR1 SGDLS and CDR2 YYNGEE. V was cut by 0 bases and J by 0 bases, with 15 bases left in between. TCRdb keeps only in-frame clones here, not all; method: immunoSEQ multiplex PCR. This table holds 180,000 or so clones, approximately 90% found once. The data were taken from a study of T cell responses to AZD1222 COVID-19 vaccine. Overall study findings and caveats: Unmutated variant regions reportedly attract nearly half of all spike-specific TCRs. Clonal diversity may have been underestimated, and the donors were mostly white British, with more females than males. All repertoire sampling was performed exclusively after the peak T cell response. A rise in Spike-specific TCR breadth and depth followed two AZD1222 doses.

The chain couples TRBV9 to TRBJ1-2, with no clear D. The clonotype comes from an adult who received the MenACWY meningococcal vaccine as a control. Sequenced here: peripheral blood, sampled 28 days after the second dose of the MenACWY control vaccine. The CDR3 spells CASSVGFADTTNYGYTF. CDR3 nucleotide sequence: TGTGCCAGCAGCGTAGGATTTGCGGATACCACTAACTATGGCTACACCTTC.